Many counts were recorded for the clone carrying this T cell receptor (beta chain). Germline assignment: CDR1 MDHEN and CDR2 SYDVKM. Trimming shortened V by 4 bases and J by 0 bases, and 17 bases separated the two germline ends. The CDR3 consists of 17 residues. The sample is drawn from a study of T cells in Graves' hyperthyroidism and ophthalmopathy. It was RNA transcripts that yielded the amplified TCR beta CDR3 regions. The study used the HTBI primer set for a first-round RT-PCR of the TCR CDR3. MiXCR, run by TCRdb on the multiplex PCR reads, gives a single entry per CDR3 protein. The sample holds about 640,000 distinct CDR3 sequences, roughly 20% seen once.

Sequencing used blood. J is TRBJ2-3 and V is TRBV28; no clear D. This sequence originates from a man younger than 45 with Graves' ophthalmopathy. The CDR3 is CASSSLGGATSTDTQYF. In DNA, the CDR3 is TGTGCCAGCAGTTCCCTCGGTGGAGCCACTAGCACAGATACGCAGTATTTT.